Listed here is a single TCR beta chain. The antigen is not known. These data originate in a study of CD8+CD57+ T cells in acquired aplastic anemia. For CDR3 and TCR beta VDJ profiling, genomic DNA was the template used. From the reads, TCRdb called clonotypes with MiXCR, one entry per CDR3 protein. Of 17,000 or so distinct CDR3 sequences listed, less than 45% are singletons. The sequenced patients had an expansion of CD8+CD57+ cells seen by flow cytometry. Further sequencing, limited to about 15% of the 12 patients, targeted CD8+CD57+ effector memory cells as well. Study-wide results and caveats: It was found that more than 25 CD8+ CDR3 sequences were shared between patients and controls. Compared with total CD4+ and CD8+ cell pools, patient CD8+CD57+ cells were less diverse.

Germline V gene lookup returns CDR1 KGHDR and CDR2 SFDVKD. V lost 11 bases to trimming and J lost 0 bases, with 22 bases between them. This CDR3 has 16 amino acids. This chain links TRBV24-1 with TRBJ2-7; D might be TRBD1 or TRBD2, each matching 6 bases. The clonotype comes from a human donor with aplastic anemia. The sample comprised CD8+CD57+ T cells sorted from PBMCs. Subset in this sample: bead-enriched CD8+CD57+ effector memory T cells from SAA patients. CDR3 amino acids: CASSLPVGGLSYEQYF. The CDR3 nucleotides are TGTGCCAGCAGCCTCCCTGTGGGGGGCCTCTCCTACGAGCAGTACTTC.